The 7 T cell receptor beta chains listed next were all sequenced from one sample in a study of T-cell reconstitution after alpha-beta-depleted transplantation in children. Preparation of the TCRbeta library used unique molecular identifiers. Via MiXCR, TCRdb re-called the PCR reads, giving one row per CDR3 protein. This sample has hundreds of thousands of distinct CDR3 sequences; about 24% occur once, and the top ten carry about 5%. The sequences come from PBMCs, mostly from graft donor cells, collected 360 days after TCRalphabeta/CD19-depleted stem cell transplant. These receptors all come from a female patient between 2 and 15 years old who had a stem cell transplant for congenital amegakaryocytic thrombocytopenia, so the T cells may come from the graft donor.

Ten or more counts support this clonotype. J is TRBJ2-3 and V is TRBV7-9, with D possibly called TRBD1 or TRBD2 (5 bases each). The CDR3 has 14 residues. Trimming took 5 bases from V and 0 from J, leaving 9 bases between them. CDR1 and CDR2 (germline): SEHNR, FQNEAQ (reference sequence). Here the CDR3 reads CASSRDQSTDTQYF. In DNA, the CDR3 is TGTGCCAGCAGCCGGGACCAAAGCACAGATACGCAGTATTTT.

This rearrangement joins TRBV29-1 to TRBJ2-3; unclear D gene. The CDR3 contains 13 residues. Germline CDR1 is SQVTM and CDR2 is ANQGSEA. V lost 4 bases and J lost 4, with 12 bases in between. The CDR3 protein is CSVADHLADTQYF. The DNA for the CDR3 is TGCAGCGTTGCTGACCATCTGGCAGATACGCAGTATTTT.

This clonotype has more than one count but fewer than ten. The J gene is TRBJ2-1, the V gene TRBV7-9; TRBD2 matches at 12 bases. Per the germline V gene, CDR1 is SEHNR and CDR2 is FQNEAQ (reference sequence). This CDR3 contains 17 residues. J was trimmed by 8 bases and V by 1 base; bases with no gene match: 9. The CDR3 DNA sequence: TGTGCCAGCAGCTTAGGGACCAGGACTAGCGGGATGGATGAGCAGTTCTTC. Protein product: CASSLGTRTSGMDEQFF.

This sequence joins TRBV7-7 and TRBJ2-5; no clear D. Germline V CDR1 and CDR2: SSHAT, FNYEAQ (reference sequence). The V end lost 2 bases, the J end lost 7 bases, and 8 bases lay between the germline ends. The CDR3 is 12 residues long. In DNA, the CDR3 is TGTGCCAGCAGCTTAAAGATGGGGACCCAGTACTTC. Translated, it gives CASSLKMGTQYF.

CDR3 residues: CATSRIRGAEAGELFF. CDR3 coding DNA: TGTGCCACCAGCAGGATTCGAGGGGCTGAGGCCGGGGAGCTGTTTTTT. The rearrangement links TRBV15 to TRBJ2-2; D is possibly TRBD1 or TRBD2 (5 bases each). There are 16 residues in the CDR3. CDR1 and CDR2 (germline): LNHNV, YYDKDF (reference sequence). V lost 3 bases and J lost 6, with 17 bases in between.

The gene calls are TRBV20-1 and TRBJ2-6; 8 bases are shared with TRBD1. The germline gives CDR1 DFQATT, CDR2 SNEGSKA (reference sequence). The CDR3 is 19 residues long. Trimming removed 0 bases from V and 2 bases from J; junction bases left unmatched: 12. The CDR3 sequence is CSARDYGGTGKTGANVLTF. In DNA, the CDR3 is TGCAGTGCTAGAGATTACGGCGGGACAGGTAAAACTGGGGCCAACGTCCTGACTTTC.

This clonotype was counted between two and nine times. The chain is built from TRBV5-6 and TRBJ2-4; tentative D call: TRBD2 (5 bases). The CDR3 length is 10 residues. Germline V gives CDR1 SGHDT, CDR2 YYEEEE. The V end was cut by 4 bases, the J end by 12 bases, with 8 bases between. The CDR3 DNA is TGTGCCAGCAGCATCCGGGATCAGTACTTC. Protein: CASSIRDQYF. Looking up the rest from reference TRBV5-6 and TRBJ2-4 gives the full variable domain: DAGVTQSPTHLIKTRGQQVTLRCSPKSGHDTVSWYQQALGQGPQFIFQYYEEEERQRGNFPDRFSGHQFPNYSSELNVNALLLGDSALYLCASSIRDQYFGAGTRLSVL.